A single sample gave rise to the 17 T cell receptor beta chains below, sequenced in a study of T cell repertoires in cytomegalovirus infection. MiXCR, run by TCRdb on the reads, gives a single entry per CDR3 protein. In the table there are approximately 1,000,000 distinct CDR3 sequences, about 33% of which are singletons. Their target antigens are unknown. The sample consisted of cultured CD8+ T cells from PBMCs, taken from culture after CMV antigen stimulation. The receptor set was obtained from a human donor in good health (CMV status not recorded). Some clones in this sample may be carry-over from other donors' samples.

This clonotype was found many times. The CDR3 DNA follows: TGTGCCAGCAGCTTCGTCCAGGGGGAGTCTGGCTACACCTTC. Protein: CASSFVQGESGYTF. The chain carries TRBV7-8 and TRBJ1-2; 7 bases match TRBD1. V lost 3 bases and J lost 7; bases outside the gene matches: 8. This CDR3 spans 14 amino acids. Germline V gives CDR1 SGHVS, CDR2 FQNEAQ. The complete variable domain, with remaining parts taken from reference TRBV7-8 and TRBJ1-2, reads GAGVSQSPRYKVAKRGQDVALRCDPISGHVSLFWYQQALGQGPEFLTYFQNEAQLDKSGLPSDRFFAERPEGSVSTLKIQRTQQEDSAVYLCASSFVQGESGYTFGSGTRLTVV.

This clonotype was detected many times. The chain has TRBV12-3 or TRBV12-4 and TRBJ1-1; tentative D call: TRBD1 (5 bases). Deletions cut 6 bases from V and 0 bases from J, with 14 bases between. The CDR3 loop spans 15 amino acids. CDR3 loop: CASSDFDRMNTEAFF. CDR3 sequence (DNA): TGTGCCAGCAGCGACTTTGACAGAATGAACACTGAAGCTTTCTTT.

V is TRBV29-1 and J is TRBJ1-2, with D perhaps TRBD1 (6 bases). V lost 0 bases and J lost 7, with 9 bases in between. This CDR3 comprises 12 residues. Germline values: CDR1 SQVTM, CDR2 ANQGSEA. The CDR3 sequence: CSVEDQQGGYTF. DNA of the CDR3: TGCAGCGTTGAAGATCAACAGGGTGGCTACACCTTC.

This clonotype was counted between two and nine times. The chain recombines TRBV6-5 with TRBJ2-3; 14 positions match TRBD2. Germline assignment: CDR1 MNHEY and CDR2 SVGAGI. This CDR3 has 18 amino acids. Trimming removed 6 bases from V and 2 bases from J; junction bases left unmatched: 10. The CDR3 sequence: CASSPTGLAGGYTDTQYF. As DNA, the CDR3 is TGTGCCAGCAGCCCAACCGGACTAGCGGGGGGCTACACAGATACGCAGTATTTT.

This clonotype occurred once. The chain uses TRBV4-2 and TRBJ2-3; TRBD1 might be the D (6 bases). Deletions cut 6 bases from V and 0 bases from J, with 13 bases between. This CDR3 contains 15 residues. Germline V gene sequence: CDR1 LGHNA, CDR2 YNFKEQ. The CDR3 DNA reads TGTGCCAGCAGAGCAGGGGACACAAGCACAGATACGCAGTATTTT. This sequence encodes CASRAGDTSTDTQYF.

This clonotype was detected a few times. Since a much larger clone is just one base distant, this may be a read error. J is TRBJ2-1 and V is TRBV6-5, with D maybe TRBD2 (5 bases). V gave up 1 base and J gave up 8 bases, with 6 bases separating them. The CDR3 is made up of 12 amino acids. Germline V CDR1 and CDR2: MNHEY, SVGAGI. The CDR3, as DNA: TGTGCCAGCAGTTACTACGGGGATGAGCAGTTCTTC. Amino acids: CASSYYGDEQFF.

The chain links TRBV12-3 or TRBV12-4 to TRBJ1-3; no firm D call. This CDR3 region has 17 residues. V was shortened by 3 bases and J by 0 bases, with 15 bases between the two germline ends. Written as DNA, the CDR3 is TGTGCCAGCAGTTTGGAGTACGGATCATTCTCTGGAAACACCATATATTTT. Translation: CASSLEYGSFSGNTIYF.

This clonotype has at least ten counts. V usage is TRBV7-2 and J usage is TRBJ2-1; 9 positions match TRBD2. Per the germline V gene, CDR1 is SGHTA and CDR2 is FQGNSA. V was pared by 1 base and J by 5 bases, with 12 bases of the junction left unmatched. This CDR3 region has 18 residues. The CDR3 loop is CASSLEQPLAGNHNEQFF. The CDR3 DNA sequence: TGTGCCAGCAGCTTAGAACAACCTCTAGCGGGAAACCACAATGAGCAGTTCTTC.

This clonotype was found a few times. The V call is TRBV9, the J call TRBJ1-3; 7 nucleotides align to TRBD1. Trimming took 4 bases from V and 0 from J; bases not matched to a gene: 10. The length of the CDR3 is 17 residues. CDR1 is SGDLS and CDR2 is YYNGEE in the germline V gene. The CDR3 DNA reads TGTGCCAGCAGCACTCGGGACAGACAATACTCTGGAAACACCATATATTTT. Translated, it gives CASSTRDRQYSGNTIYF.

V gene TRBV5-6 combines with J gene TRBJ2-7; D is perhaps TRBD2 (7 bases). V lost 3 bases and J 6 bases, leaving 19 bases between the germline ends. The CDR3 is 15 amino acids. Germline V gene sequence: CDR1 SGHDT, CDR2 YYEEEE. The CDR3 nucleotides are TGTGCCAGCAGCTCCGGGGGGACACCCCGAGGCGAGCAGTACGTC. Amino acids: CASSSGGTPRGEQYV.

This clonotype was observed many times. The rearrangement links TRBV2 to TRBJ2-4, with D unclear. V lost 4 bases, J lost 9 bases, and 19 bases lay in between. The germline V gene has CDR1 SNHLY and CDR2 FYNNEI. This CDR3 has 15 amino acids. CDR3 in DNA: TGTGCCAGCAGTGTACCCCGCAGTCCGGAAGTCATTCAGTACTTC. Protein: CASSVPRSPEVIQYF. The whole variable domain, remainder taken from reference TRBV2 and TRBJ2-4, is EPEVTQTPSHQVTQMGQEVILRCVPISNHLYFYWYRQILGQKVEFLVSFYNNEISEKSEIFDDQFSVERPDGSNFTLKIRSTKLEDSAMYFCASSVPRSPEVIQYFGAGTRLSVL.

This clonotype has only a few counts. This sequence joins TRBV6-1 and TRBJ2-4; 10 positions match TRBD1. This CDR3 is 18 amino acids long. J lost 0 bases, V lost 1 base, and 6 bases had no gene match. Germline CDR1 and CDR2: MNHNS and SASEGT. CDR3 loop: CASSEEIGQGEAKNIQYF. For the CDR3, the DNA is TGTGCCAGCAGTGAAGAAATCGGACAGGGGGAAGCCAAAAACATTCAGTACTTC.

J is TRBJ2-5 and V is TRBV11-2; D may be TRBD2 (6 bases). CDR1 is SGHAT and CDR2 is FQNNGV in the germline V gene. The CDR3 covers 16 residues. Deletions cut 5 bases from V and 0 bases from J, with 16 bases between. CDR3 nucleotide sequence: TGTGCCAGCAGCCCCGGACTGGGGAGGTACCAAGAGACCCAGTACTTC. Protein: CASSPGLGRYQETQYF.

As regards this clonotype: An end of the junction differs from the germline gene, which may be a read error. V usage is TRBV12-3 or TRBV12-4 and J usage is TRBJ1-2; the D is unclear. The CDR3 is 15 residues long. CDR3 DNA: TGTGCCAACAGTGGTGACGGAGCCTTGGGCTATGGCTACACCTTC. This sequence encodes CANSGDGALGYGYTF.

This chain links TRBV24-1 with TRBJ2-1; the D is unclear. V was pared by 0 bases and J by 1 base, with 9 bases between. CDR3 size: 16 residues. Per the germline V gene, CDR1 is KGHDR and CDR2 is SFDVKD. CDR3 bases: TGTGCCACCAGTGATTTGCGCCAGAGTTCCTACAATGAGCAGTTCTTC. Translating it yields CATSDLRQSSYNEQFF.

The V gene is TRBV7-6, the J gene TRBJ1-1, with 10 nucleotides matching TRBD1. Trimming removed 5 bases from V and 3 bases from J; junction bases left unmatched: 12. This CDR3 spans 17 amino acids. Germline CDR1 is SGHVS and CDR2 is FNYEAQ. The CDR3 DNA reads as TGTGCCAGCAGCGTTAGCTCCACCGGGACAGGGGACACTGAAGCTTTCTTT. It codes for CASSVSSTGTGDTEAFF.

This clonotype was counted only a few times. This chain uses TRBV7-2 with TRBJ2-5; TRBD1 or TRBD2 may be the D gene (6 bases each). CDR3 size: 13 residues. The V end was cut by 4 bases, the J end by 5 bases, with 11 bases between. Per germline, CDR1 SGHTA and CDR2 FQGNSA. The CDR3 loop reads CASSWGAPETQYF. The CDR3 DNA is TGTGCCAGCAGCTGGGGGGCCCCGGAGACCCAGTACTTC.